This is a list of T cell receptor beta chains from one sample in a study of blood T cell repertoires in COVID-19. Libraries were prepared by immunoSEQ multiplex PCR; TCRdb keeps only in-frame clonotypes and omits some of them. The sample consists of roughly 87,000 clones, around 88% of them appearing once. Specimen: peripheral blood. These receptor sequences come from a human donor in a cohort sampled during active COVID-19. Each CDR3 is given with its conserved first and last residue. The D gene is left open where the match is weak. The size field is filled for only some rows; it gives once, few, many or a size class.

abundance: -; d_gene: -; j_gene: TRBJ2-7; v_gene: TRBV9; CDR3aa: CASSPPLAPNEQYF; CDR3nt: TGTGCCAGCAGCCCCCCCCTAGCTCCCAACGAGCAGTACTTC
abundance: few; d_gene: TRBD1; j_gene: TRBJ2-7; v_gene: TRBV15; CDR3aa: CATSRDLIFGTGGHEQYF; CDR3nt: TGTGCCACCAGCAGAGATCTAATATTCGGGACAGGGGGCCACGAGCAGTACTTC
abundance: -; d_gene: TRBD1; j_gene: TRBJ2-7; v_gene: TRBV10-2; CDR3aa: CASSQDRGKYEQYF; CDR3nt: TGCGCCAGCAGCCAGGACAGGGGTAAATACGAGCAGTACTTC
abundance: -; d_gene: -; j_gene: TRBJ2-7; v_gene: TRBV12-3/TRBV12-4; CDR3aa: CASRGAYEQYF; CDR3nt: TGTGCCAGCCGGGGAGCCTACGAGCAGTACTTC
abundance: -; d_gene: TRBD2; j_gene: TRBJ2-1; v_gene: TRBV6-2/TRBV6-3; CDR3aa: CASSLALAGENEQFF; CDR3nt: TGTGCCAGCAGTTTGGCACTAGCGGGAGAAAATGAGCAGTTCTTC
abundance: -; d_gene: -; j_gene: TRBJ2-7; v_gene: TRBV20-1; CDR3aa: CSASAAGDYEQYF; CDR3nt: TGCAGTGCTAGTGCGGCAGGGGACTACGAGCAGTACTTC
abundance: -; d_gene: -; j_gene: TRBJ1-1; v_gene: TRBV5-1; CDR3aa: CASSLQRTVNTEAFF; CDR3nt: TGCGCCAGCAGCCTCCAACGGACAGTGAACACTGAAGCTTTCTTT
abundance: -; d_gene: -; j_gene: TRBJ2-1; v_gene: TRBV15; CDR3aa: CATSREAPEQFF; CDR3nt: TGTGCCACCAGCAGAGAGGCCCCTGAGCAGTTCTTC
abundance: -; d_gene: -; j_gene: TRBJ1-6; v_gene: TRBV18; CDR3aa: CASSPAGIDSPLHF; CDR3nt: TGTGCCAGCTCACCAGCAGGTATAGATTCACCCCTCCACTTT
abundance: once; d_gene: TRBD2; j_gene: TRBJ2-2; v_gene: TRBV24-1; CDR3aa: CATSPTSGSLNTGELFF; CDR3nt: TGTGCCACCAGTCCGACTAGCGGGTCTTTGAACACCGGGGAGCTGTTTTTT
abundance: -; d_gene: -; j_gene: TRBJ2-7; v_gene: TRBV4-1; CDR3aa: CASSQGPGSGEQYF; CDR3nt: TGCGCCAGCAGCCAAGGTCCGGGTAGTGGGGAGCAGTACTTC
abundance: -; d_gene: -; j_gene: TRBJ2-2; v_gene: TRBV5-1; CDR3aa: CASSSLSGNTGELFF; CDR3nt: TGCGCCAGCAGTTCCTTAAGCGGGAACACCGGGGAGCTGTTTTTT
abundance: -; d_gene: -; j_gene: TRBJ2-3; v_gene: TRBV18; CDR3aa: CASSPSTAGTDTQYF; CDR3nt: TGTGCCAGCTCACCCAGTACAGCCGGAACAGATACGCAGTATTTT
abundance: -; d_gene: -; j_gene: TRBJ2-7; v_gene: TRBV7-9; CDR3aa: CASSLNPGSPYEQYF; CDR3nt: TGTGCCAGCAGCTTAAATCCAGGGTCCCCCTACGAGCAGTACTTC
abundance: -; d_gene: TRBD1; j_gene: TRBJ2-7; v_gene: TRBV6-2/TRBV6-3; CDR3aa: CASSYPTGFLSYEQYF; CDR3nt: TGTGCCAGCAGTTACCCGACAGGGTTTCTCTCCTACGAGCAGTACTTC
abundance: -; d_gene: TRBD1; j_gene: TRBJ2-2; v_gene: TRBV5-6; CDR3aa: CASSSGQGGELFF; CDR3nt: TGTGCCAGCAGCTCGGGACAGGGAGGGGAGCTGTTTTTT
abundance: -; d_gene: -; j_gene: TRBJ1-6; v_gene: TRBV5-4; CDR3aa: CASSLGAGQNNSPLHF; CDR3nt: TGTGCCAGCAGCTTGGGGGCCGGACAGAATAATTCACCCCTCCACTTT
abundance: once; d_gene: -; j_gene: TRBJ1-4; v_gene: TRBV6-4; CDR3aa: CASSDREGEKLFF; CDR3nt: TGTGCCAGCAGTGATCGGGAGGGCGAAAAACTGTTTTTT
abundance: -; d_gene: TRBD2; j_gene: TRBJ2-1; v_gene: TRBV11-2; CDR3aa: CASSPWGLAGDEQFF; CDR3nt: TGTGCCAGCAGCCCTTGGGGGTTAGCGGGGGATGAGCAGTTCTTC
abundance: -; d_gene: TRBD2; j_gene: TRBJ2-1; v_gene: TRBV5-8; CDR3aa: CASRVLTSINEQFF; CDR3nt: TGTGCCAGCAGGGTATTGACTAGCATCAATGAGCAGTTCTTC
abundance: -; d_gene: -; j_gene: TRBJ2-3; v_gene: TRBV6-1; CDR3aa: CASSEAGARTDTQYF; CDR3nt: TGTGCCAGCAGTGAGGCGGGGGCCCGCACAGATACGCAGTATTTT
abundance: -; d_gene: -; j_gene: TRBJ1-1; v_gene: TRBV14; CDR3aa: CASSQERALNTEAFF; CDR3nt: TGTGCCAGCAGCCAAGAACGAGCATTAAACACTGAAGCTTTCTTT
abundance: -; d_gene: -; j_gene: TRBJ2-3; v_gene: TRBV2; CDR3aa: CASSEFEGRRGGDTQYF; CDR3nt: TGTGCCAGCAGTGAATTTGAAGGCAGGCGGGGTGGAGATACGCAGTATTTT
abundance: -; d_gene: -; j_gene: TRBJ1-1; v_gene: TRBV4-3; CDR3aa: CASSLSLSRLAEAFF; CDR3nt: TGCGCCAGCAGCCTCTCACTGAGCAGGCTCGCTGAAGCTTTCTTT
abundance: -; d_gene: -; j_gene: TRBJ2-1; v_gene: TRBV19; CDR3aa: CASSIGANEQFF; CDR3nt: TGTGCCAGTAGTATAGGCGCAAATGAGCAGTTCTTC
abundance: -; d_gene: -; j_gene: TRBJ2-7; v_gene: TRBV28; CDR3aa: CASKVRSGRYEQYF; CDR3nt: TGTGCCAGCAAGGTTAGGAGCGGAAGGTACGAGCAGTACTTC
abundance: -; d_gene: -; j_gene: TRBJ2-1; v_gene: TRBV7-3; CDR3aa: CASSFGGDNEQFF; CDR3nt: TGTGCCAGCAGCTTCGGCGGGGACAATGAGCAGTTCTTC
abundance: few; d_gene: TRBD1; j_gene: TRBJ2-7; v_gene: TRBV19; CDR3aa: CASSNRQGDYEQYF; CDR3nt: TGTGCCAGTAGTAACCGACAGGGGGACTACGAGCAGTACTTC
abundance: -; d_gene: -; j_gene: TRBJ2-3; v_gene: TRBV18; CDR3aa: CASSQENTQYF; CDR3nt: TGTGCCAGCTCACAAGAGAATACGCAGTATTTT
abundance: -; d_gene: -; j_gene: TRBJ1-6; v_gene: TRBV28; CDR3aa: CASWGWGTSSYNSPLHF; CDR3nt: TGTGCCAGCTGGGGATGGGGCACAAGCTCCTATAATTCACCCCTCCACTTT
abundance: once; d_gene: -; j_gene: TRBJ1-5; v_gene: TRBV2; CDR3aa: CASSGPGVQPQHF; CDR3nt: TGTGCCAGCAGTGGGCCAGGGGTTCAGCCCCAGCATTTT